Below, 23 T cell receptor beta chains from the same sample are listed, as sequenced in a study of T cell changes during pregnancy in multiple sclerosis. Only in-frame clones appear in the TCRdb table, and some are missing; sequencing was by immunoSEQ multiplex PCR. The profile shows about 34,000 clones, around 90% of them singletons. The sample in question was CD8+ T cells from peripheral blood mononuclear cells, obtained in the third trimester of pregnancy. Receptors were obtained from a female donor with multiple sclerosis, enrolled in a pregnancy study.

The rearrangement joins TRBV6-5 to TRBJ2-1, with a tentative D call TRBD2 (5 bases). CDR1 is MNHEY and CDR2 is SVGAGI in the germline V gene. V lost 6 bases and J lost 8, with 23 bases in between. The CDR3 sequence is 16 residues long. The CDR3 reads CASSYRRSASIHEQFF. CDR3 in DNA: TGTGCCAGCAGCTACCGCCGGTCGGCTAGCATCCATGAGCAGTTCTTC.

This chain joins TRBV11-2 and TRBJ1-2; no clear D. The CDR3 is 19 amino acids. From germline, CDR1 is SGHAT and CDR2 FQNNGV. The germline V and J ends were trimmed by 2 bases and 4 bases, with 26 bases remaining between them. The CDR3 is CASSLNAGPGLIKGYGYTF. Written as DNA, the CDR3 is TGTGCCAGCAGCTTAAACGCCGGCCCAGGACTGATAAAAGGCTATGGCTACACCTTC.

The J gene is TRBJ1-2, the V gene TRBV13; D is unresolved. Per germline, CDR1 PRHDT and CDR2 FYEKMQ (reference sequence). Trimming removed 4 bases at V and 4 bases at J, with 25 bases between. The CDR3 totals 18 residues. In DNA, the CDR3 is TGTGCCAGCAGCTCCCGGGTCTCCGAGCCCTTAAGGAGCTATGGCTACACCTTC. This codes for CASSSRVSEPLRSYGYTF.

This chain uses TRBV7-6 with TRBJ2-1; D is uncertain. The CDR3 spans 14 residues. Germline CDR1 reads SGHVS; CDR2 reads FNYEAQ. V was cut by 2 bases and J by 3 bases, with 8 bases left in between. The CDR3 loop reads CASSLNTVYNEQFF. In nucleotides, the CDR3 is TGTGCCAGCAGCTTAAATACAGTCTACAATGAGCAGTTCTTC.

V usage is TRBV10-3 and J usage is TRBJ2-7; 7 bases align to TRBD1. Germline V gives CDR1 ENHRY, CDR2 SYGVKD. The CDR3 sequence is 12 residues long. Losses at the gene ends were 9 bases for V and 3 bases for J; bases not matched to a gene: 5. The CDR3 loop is CAIWDSLYEQYF. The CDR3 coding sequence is TGTGCCATATGGGACAGCCTCTACGAGCAGTACTTC.

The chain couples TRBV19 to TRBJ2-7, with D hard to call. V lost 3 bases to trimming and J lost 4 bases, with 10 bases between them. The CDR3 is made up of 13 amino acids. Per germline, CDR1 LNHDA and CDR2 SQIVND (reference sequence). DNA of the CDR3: TGTGCCAGTAGTATCGCATCCGGTTACGAGCAGTACTTC. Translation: CASSIASGYEQYF. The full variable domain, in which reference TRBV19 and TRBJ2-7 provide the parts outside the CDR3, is DGGITQSPKYLFRKEGQNVTLSCEQNLNHDAMYWYRQDPGQGLRLIYYSQIVNDFQKGDIAEGYSVSREKKESFPLTVTSAQKNPTAFYLCASSIASGYEQYFGPGTRLTVT.

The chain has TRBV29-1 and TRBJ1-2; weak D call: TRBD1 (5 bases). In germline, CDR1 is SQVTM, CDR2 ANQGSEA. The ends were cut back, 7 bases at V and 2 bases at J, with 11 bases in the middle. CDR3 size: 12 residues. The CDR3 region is CSASGANYGYTF. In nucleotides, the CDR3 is TGCAGCGCGAGCGGGGCCAACTATGGCTACACCTTC.

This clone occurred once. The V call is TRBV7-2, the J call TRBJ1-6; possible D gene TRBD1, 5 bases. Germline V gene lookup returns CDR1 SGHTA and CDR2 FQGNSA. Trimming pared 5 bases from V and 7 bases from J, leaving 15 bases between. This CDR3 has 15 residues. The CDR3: CASSQGAGGNSPLHF. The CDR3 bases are TGTGCCAGCAGCCAAGGGGCGGGAGGCAATTCACCCCTCCACTTT.

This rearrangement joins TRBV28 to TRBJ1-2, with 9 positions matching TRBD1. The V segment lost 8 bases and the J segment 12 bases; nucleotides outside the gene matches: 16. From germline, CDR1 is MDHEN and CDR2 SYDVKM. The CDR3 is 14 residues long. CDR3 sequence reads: CASAPGGTGLGHTF. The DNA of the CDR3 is TGTGCCAGCGCGCCCGGGGGGACAGGGTTGGGTCACACCTTC.

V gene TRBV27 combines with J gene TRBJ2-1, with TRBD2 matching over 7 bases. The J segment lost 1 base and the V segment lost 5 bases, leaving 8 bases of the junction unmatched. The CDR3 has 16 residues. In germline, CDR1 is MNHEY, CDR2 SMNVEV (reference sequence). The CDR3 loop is CASSTPERGSYNEQFF. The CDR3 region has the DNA TGTGCCAGCAGTACGCCGGAGCGGGGTTCCTACAATGAGCAGTTCTTC.

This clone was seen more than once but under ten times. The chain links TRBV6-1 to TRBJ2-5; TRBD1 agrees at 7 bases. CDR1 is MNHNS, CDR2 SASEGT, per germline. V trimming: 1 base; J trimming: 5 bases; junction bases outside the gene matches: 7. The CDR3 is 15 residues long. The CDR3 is CASSEVAGGIETQYF. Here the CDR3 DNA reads TGTGCCAGCAGTGAAGTTGCAGGGGGAATTGAGACCCAGTACTTC.

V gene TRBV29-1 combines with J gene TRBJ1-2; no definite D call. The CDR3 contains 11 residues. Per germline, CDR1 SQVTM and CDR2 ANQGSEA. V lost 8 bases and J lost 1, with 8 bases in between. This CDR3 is CSSTSNYGYTF. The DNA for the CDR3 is TGCAGCTCAACAAGTAACTATGGCTACACCTTC.

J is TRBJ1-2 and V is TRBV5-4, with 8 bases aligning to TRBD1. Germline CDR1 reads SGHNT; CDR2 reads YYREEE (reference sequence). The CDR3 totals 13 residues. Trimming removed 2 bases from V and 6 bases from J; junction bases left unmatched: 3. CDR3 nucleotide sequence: TGTGCCAGCAGCTTTCAGGGGGCGGATGGCTACACCTTC. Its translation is CASSFQGADGYTF. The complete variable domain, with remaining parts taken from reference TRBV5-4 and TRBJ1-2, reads ETGVTQSPTHLIKTRGQQVTLRCSSQSGHNTVSWYQQALGQGPQFIFQYYREEENGRGNFPPRFSGLQFPNYSSELNVNALELDDSALYLCASSFQGADGYTFGSGTRLTVV.

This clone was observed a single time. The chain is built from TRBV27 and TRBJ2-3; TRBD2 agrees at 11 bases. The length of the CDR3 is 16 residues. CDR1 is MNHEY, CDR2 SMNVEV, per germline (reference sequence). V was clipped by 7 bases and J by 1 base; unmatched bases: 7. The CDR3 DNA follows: TGTGCCAGCATTCCCCCGGGACTAGCGGGCACAGATACGCAGTATTTT. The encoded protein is CASIPPGLAGTDTQYF.

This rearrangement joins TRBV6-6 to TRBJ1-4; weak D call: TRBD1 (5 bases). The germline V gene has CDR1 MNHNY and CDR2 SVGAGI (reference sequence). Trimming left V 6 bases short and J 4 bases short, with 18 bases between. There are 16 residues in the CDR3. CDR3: CASRPTPRGGNEKLFF. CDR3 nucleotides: TGTGCCAGCAGACCGACACCAAGGGGCGGTAATGAAAAACTGTTTTTT.

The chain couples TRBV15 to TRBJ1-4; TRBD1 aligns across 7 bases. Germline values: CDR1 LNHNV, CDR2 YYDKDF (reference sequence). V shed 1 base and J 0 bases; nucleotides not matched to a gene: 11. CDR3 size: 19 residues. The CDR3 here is CATSRASQGGPSTNEKLFF. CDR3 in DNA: TGTGCCACCAGCAGAGCTTCGCAGGGGGGACCTTCAACTAATGAAAAACTGTTTTTT.

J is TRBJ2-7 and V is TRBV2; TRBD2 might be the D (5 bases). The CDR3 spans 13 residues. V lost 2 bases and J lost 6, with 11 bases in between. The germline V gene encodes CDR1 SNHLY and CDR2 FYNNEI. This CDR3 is CASSEPRGREQYF. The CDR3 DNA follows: TGTGCCAGCAGTGAACCCCGAGGGCGCGAGCAGTACTTC.

Here the CDR3 DNA reads TGTGCCAGCAGCCCATTTCAGGGGCAGTGGGAGACCCAGTACTTC. As protein: CASSPFQGQWETQYF. The chain couples TRBV27 to TRBJ2-5, with D perhaps TRBD1 (6 bases). Germline V gene lookup returns CDR1 MNHEY and CDR2 SMNVEV (reference sequence). The CDR3 runs to 15 residues. V lost 6 bases to trimming and J lost 5 bases, with 19 bases between them.

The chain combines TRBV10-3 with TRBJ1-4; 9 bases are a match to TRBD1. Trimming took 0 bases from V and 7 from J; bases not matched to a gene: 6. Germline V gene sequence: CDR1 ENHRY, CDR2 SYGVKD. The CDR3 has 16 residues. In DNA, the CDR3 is TGTGCCATCAGTGAGTCAGGGGCGGACAGGGGTGAAAAACTGTTTTTT. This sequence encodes CAISESGADRGEKLFF.

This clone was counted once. CDR3 DNA: TGTGCCAGCAGCCGACAGGGGGCATCAGATACGCAGTATTTT. Residues: CASSRQGASDTQYF. V and J are TRBV7-9 and TRBJ2-3; 10 bases line up with TRBD1. With V trimmed by 5 bases and J by 4 bases, 3 bases remained unmatched. Looked up from germline, CDR1 is SEHNR and CDR2 is FQNEAQ (reference sequence). This CDR3 contains 14 residues.

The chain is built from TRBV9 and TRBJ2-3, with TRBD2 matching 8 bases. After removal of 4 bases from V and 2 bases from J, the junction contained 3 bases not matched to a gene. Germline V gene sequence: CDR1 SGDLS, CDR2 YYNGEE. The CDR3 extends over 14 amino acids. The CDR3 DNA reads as TGTGCCAGCAGCTATAGCGGGGTCACAGATACGCAGTATTTT. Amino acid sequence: CASSYSGVTDTQYF.

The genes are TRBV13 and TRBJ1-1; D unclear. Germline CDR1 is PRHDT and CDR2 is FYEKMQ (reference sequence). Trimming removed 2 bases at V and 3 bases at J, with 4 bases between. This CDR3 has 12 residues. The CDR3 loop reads CASSLSDTEAFF. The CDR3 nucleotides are TGTGCCAGCAGCTTATCCGACACTGAAGCTTTCTTT.

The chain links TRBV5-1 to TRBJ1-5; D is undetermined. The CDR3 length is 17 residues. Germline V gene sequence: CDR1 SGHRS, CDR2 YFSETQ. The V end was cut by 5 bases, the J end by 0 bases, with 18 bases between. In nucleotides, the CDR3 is TGCGCCAGCAGGGAAGGAGTACCCGATTATAGCAATCAGCCCCAGCATTTT. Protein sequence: CASREGVPDYSNQPQHF.